This T cell receptor beta chain was captured by sequencing in a study of T cells expressing NK-cell markers. Whole-study context: Sorted CD3+CD56+NKG2C+, CD3+CD56+NKG2C- and CD3+CD56-NKG2C+ T cells provided the TCR beta repertoires. The study, taken as a whole, reports: Nothing established the HCMV specificity of expanded NKG2C+ T cell clones. Where several donors were concerned, these clonotypes also led the CD3+CD56-NKG2C+ fraction.

Germline V gene lookup returns CDR1 DFQATT and CDR2 SNEGSKA (reference sequence). CDR3 length: 15 residues. About this clonotype itself: Its target is unknown.

The authors made TCR beta cDNA libraries by 5'RACE template switching. This switching added a universal primer site and UMIs. Following a re-call of the 5' RACE reads, TCRdb has one entry per CDR3 protein and lacks DNA. The table for this sample gives some 110,000 distinct CDR3 sequences. Sequencing was done on a sample of blood T cells: a sorted CD56 or NKG2C T cell subset, CD4+ or CD8+ T cells, or bulk PBMC T cells (not recorded which). The chain joins TRBV20-1 to TRBJ2-5; the TCRdb call, TRBD2, lacks DNA for checking. This receptor was identified in a woman between 18 and 70 years old in good health. Here the CDR3 reads CSASRRDSLQETQYF.